This T cell receptor (beta chain) came from a study of cytomegalovirus exposure and HLA in healthy donors. V shed 4 bases and J shed 2 bases, with 19 bases lying between them. Per germline, CDR1 PRHDT and CDR2 FYEKMQ (reference sequence). The CDR3 spans 17 residues. Study-level findings and limits: In a later analysis, an Asian-associated ancestry cluster reportedly showed fewer N-insertions than the approximately 610-donor mean.

The PCR ran on 60 Vbeta and 13 Jbeta primers. This table comes from immunoSEQ multiplex PCR, and its TCRdb copy is limited to in-frame clones, with some not included. The table has about 94,000 clones, about 8% seen once. Concerning this clone itself: Its antigen is still unknown.

This TCR was sampled from a man aged 45-60 years in good health and CMV-seronegative. Sequences were obtained from PBMCs. The chain employs TRBV13 and TRBJ2-3; maybe TRBD2 (6 bases). The CDR3, as DNA: TGTGCCAGCAGCTCAACCCCTAGCGACCGGTACACAGATACGCAGTATTTT. Its protein product is CASSSTPSDRYTDTQYF.